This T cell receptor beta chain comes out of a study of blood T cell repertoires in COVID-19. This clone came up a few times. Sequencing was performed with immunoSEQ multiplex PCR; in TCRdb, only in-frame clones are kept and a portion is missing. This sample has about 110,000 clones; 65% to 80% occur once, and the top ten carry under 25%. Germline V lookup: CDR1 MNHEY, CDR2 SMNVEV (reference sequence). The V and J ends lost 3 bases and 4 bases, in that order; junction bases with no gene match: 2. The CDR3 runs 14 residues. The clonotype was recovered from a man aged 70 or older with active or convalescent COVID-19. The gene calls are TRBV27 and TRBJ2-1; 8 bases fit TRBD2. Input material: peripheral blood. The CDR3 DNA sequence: TGTGCCAGCAGTTTTGAGCGGGGGTACAATGAGCAGTTCTTC. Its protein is CASSFERGYNEQFF.